This passage covers 21 T cell receptor beta chains from one sample sequenced in a study of tumor-infiltrating lymphocytes in primary liver carcinoma. Co-extraction yielded RNA and DNA from around 20-30 mg of unsorted bulk tissue. Starting material of 500 to 600 ng total RNA yielded TCR beta cDNA via a constant-region primer. Libraries of TCR beta came from three nested multiplex PCR rounds with slightly modified ARM-PCR. The first two PCR rounds used TRBV1-TRBV30 primers with a Cbeta primer, approximately 10 cycles each. A single record per CDR3 protein comes from TCRdb applying MiXCR to the multiplex PCR reads. The sample shows 50,000 to 65,000 distinct CDR3 sequences, about three quarters of them seen only once. Sequencing was carried out using liver tumor tissue from sampling region 4. As to subset: tumor region T4, right-lateral pole. These receptors all come from a man aged 35-49 years with primary liver carcinoma and hepatitis B virus infection.

The chain carries TRBV28 and TRBJ2-7; tentatively, D is TRBD2 (7 bases). CDR1 MDHEN and CDR2 SYDVKM come from the germline V gene. This CDR3 contains 17 residues. The CDR3 loop is CVNSPPVGGGPTDEQYF. The CDR3 DNA reads as TGTGTCAACAGTCCCCCTGTAGGGGGAGGGCCCACCGACGAGCAGTACTTC.

The CDR3 protein is CASNPGLSGTDTQYF. For the CDR3, the DNA is TGTGCCAGCAACCCAGGACTAAGTGGAACAGATACGCAGTATTTT. This chain connects TRBV6-5 to TRBJ2-3; a possible D gene is TRBD2 (6 bases). CDR3 length equals 15 residues. V dropped 7 bases and J dropped 3 bases, with 17 bases sitting between them. Looked up from germline, CDR1 is MNHEY and CDR2 is SVGAGI.

Of note for this clonotype: The CDR3 does not close with the conserved phenylalanine or tryptophan, likely indicating a read error. J is TRBJ2-7 and V is TRBV6-5, with 10 bases matching TRBD2. CDR1 and CDR2 from the germline V gene are MNHEY and SVGAGI. The CDR3 sequence is 17 residues long. This chain's CDR3 is CVSSRQPGLARIYEQYL. The CDR3 DNA follows: TGTGTCAGCAGCCGACAGCCGGGACTAGCGAGAATTTACGAGCAGTACCTC.

This clonotype turned up a few times. The rearrangement uses TRBV29-1 and TRBJ2-1; tentative D call: TRBD2 (5 bases). Germline-derived CDR1 and CDR2 are SQVTM and ANQGSEA. V lost 5 bases, J lost 16 bases, and 21 bases lay in between. The CDR3 has 12 amino acids. CDR3 amino acids: CSVSRPSVTIFF. The CDR3 DNA follows: TGCAGCGTTTCTCGCCCGTCTGTGACTATTTTCTTC.

The chain couples TRBV7-8 to TRBJ2-3, with 7 bases that match TRBD2. Germline CDR1 and CDR2: SGHVS and FQNEAQ. Unmatched junction bases numbered 9, after V lost 8 bases and J lost 7 bases. CDR3 length: 13 amino acids. CDR3: CASRGVYEYTQYF. The CDR3 DNA reads TGTGCCAGCCGGGGGGTGTACGAGTATACGCAGTATTTT.

This clonotype was found once. The conserved phenylalanine or tryptophan is not found at the CDR3 terminus, so this likely reflects a read error. The chain uses TRBV5-4 and TRBJ1-1; a possible D gene is TRBD1 (6 bases). CDR3 length: 15 amino acids. CDR1 is SGHNT and CDR2 is YYREEE in the germline V gene (reference sequence). Here the CDR3 reads CASSLTGSKNAEAFS. In DNA, the CDR3 is TGTGCCAGCAGCTTGACAGGGTCGAAGAACGCTGAAGCTTTCTCT.

This clonotype was detected ten times or more. V gene TRBV6-2 or TRBV6-3 combines with J gene TRBJ1-5; D may be TRBD1 (5 bases). The length of the CDR3 is 14 residues. CDR1 and CDR2 (germline): MNHEY, SVGEGT. Trimming shortened V by 7 bases and J by 5 bases, and 15 bases separated the two germline ends. Here the CDR3 reads CASTLVKGDQPQHF. The CDR3 DNA follows: TGTGCCAGCACCCTGGTGAAAGGGGATCAGCCCCAGCATTTT.

This rearrangement joins TRBV12-3 or TRBV12-4 to TRBJ1-2; D unresolved. The CDR3 extends over 13 amino acids. CDR3: CVCSLVVGYGYTF. The DNA for the CDR3 is TGTGTCTGCAGTTTAGTCGTCGGCTATGGCTACACCTTC.

A note on this clonotype: Germline is not matched at one junction end, which may reflect a read error. The chain employs TRBV29-1 and TRBJ2-1; D remains ambiguous. The CDR3 extends over 12 amino acids. Germline CDR1 is SQVTM and CDR2 is ANQGSEA. The CDR3 reads CSIVGLVNDQFF. As DNA, the CDR3 is TGCAGCATTGTCGGTCTAGTCAATGACCAGTTCTTC.

As to this clonotype: Given the absence of the conserved phenylalanine or tryptophan at the CDR3 end, a read error is likely. No DNA is shown, since the ends of the CDR3 on it are uncertain; the CDR3 is the one TCRdb lists. V is TRBV11-2 and J is TRBJ2-1; TRBD2, the table's D call, lacks a check against the DNA. The CDR3 is 13 residues long, ends included. The germline V gene has CDR1 SGHAT and CDR2 FQNNGV. The CDR3 here is CASSLDWLVMGFS.

The table lists this clonotype with a few counts. The chain combines TRBV6-2 or TRBV6-3 with TRBJ2-1; no firm D call. CDR3 size: 12 residues. V dropped 1 base and J dropped 7 bases, with 5 bases sitting between them. Germline V gene lookup returns CDR1 MNHEY and CDR2 SVGEGT. The CDR3: CASSYWLNEQFF. The CDR3 DNA sequence: TGTGCCAGCAGTTACTGGCTGAATGAGCAGTTCTTC.

Only a few counts were recorded for this clonotype. Since a much larger clone is just one base distant, this may be a read error. This chain connects TRBV10-3 to TRBJ1-5; D is unclear. Germline V gives CDR1 ENHRY, CDR2 SYGVKD. This CDR3 spans 14 amino acids. The ends were cut back, 1 base at V and 4 bases at J, with 8 bases in the middle. The CDR3 spells CAISEWGANQPQHF. The CDR3 nucleotides read TGTGCCATCAGTGAGTGGGGAGCGAATCAGCCCCAGCATTTT.

In the case of this clonotype: A much more abundant neighbour one base away suggests this may be a read error. The J gene is TRBJ2-3, the V gene TRBV5-1; the match to TRBD2 covers 8 bases. Losses at the gene ends were 2 bases for V and 3 bases for J; bases not matched to a gene: 2. The germline CDR1 and CDR2 sequences are SGHRS and YFSETQ. The CDR3 extends over 14 amino acids. The CDR3 nucleotides read TGCGCCAGCAGCTTTAGCGGGGCGACAGATACGCAGTATTTT. Translating gives CASSFSGATDTQYF.

This clonotype was seen ten or more times. The J gene is TRBJ2-7, the V gene TRBV5-1; 7 positions match TRBD1. This CDR3 has 13 residues. With V trimmed by 0 bases and J by 6 bases, 3 bases remained unmatched. Germline loops: CDR1 SGHRS, CDR2 YFSETQ. CDR3 residues: CASSLVSGGEQYF. The CDR3 DNA reads as TGCGCCAGCAGCTTGGTCTCAGGGGGCGAGCAGTACTTC.

The V gene is TRBV11-2, the J gene TRBJ2-1; D gene unclear. Trimming left V 4 bases short and J 8 bases short, with 12 bases between. The length of the CDR3 is 13 residues. Germline-derived CDR1 and CDR2 are SGHAT and FQNNGV. The CDR3 spells CASSSDASYEQFF. DNA of the CDR3: TGTGCCAGCAGCTCTGACGCTAGTTATGAGCAGTTCTTC.

The chain joins TRBV6-6 to TRBJ2-5; 7 positions match TRBD2. This CDR3 is 14 amino acids long. V trimming: 4 bases; J trimming: 5 bases; junction bases outside the gene matches: 7. Germline loops: CDR1 MNHNY, CDR2 SVGAGI (reference sequence). The CDR3 spells CASSLWGGQETQYF. Here the CDR3 DNA reads TGTGCCAGCAGTTTATGGGGGGGTCAGGAGACCCAGTACTTC.

A remark on this clonotype: Germline and junction disagree at one end, which may indicate a read error. J is TRBJ2-1 and V is TRBV11-1, with TRBD2 matching over 11 bases. Germline CDR1 is SGHAT and CDR2 is FQDESV (reference sequence). The CDR3 consists of 16 residues. CDR3 region: CASSPGLAGDYNERFF. The CDR3 bases are TGTGCCAGCAGCCCTGGACTAGCGGGCGACTACAATGAGCGGTTCTTC. Full variable domain (outside the CDR3, taken from reference TRBV11-1 and TRBJ2-1): EAEVAQSPRYKITEKSQAVAFWCDPISGHATLYWYRQILGQGPELLVQFQDESVVDDSQLPKDRFSAERLKGVDSTLKIQPAELGDSAMYLCASSPGLAGDYNERFFGPGTRLTVL.

This chain connects TRBV5-8 to TRBJ2-3, with D tentatively TRBD2 (5 bases). This CDR3 is built from 16 residues. Deletions cut 1 base from V and 2 bases from J, with 14 bases between. The V gene's germline CDR1 is SGHTS and CDR2 YDEGEE. CDR3 amino acids: CASSLRDAANTDTQYF. Written as DNA, the CDR3 is TGTGCCAGCAGCTTGCGGGATGCTGCTAACACAGATACGCAGTATTTT.

In the case of this clonotype: One junction end disagrees with the germline gene, perhaps due to a read error. The chain couples TRBV4-1 to TRBJ2-3; D tentatively fits TRBD1 or TRBD2 (6 bases each). This CDR3 has 14 amino acids. From germline, CDR1 is MGHRA and CDR2 YSYEKL. CDR3 DNA: TGCGCCAGTAGCCAAGTCACGAGGGGGGATACGCGGTATTTT. The encoded protein is CASSQVTRGDTRYF.

Concerning this clonotype: This CDR3 fails to terminate in the conserved phenylalanine or tryptophan, so it likely reflects a read error. The chain combines TRBV11-1 with TRBJ2-7; TRBD1 matches 8 bases. This CDR3 has 13 residues. Unmatched junction bases numbered 6, after V lost 10 bases and J lost 1 base. Germline V CDR1 and CDR2: SGHAT, FQDESV (reference sequence). The CDR3 bases are TGTGCCAACAGGGGGAAGCGATCCTACGAGCAGTACTTA. It is translated as CANRGKRSYEQYL.

This clonotype was seen a few times. The chain joins TRBV7-8 to TRBJ2-3, with no clear D. V was clipped by 8 bases and J by 12 bases, with 21 bases between them. This CDR3 is 13 amino acids long. Germline loops: CDR1 SGHVS, CDR2 FQNEAQ. CDR3 DNA sequence: TGTGCCAGCTGTGGGGTGGACGAGGATATACAGTATTTT. This sequence encodes CASCGVDEDIQYF.